Below are 12 T cell receptor beta chains sequenced from a single sample in a study of T-cell reconstitution after alpha-beta-depleted transplantation in children. Unique molecular identifiers tagged the TCRbeta library. One entry per CDR3 protein results from TCRdb running MiXCR on the PCR reads. The sample has fewer than 350,000 distinct CDR3 sequences; 10% are singletons. The sample here was PBMCs, taken before TCRalphabeta/CD19-depleted stem cell transplant. These receptors were obtained from a boy in the first two years of life with acute myeloid leukemia, due to receive a stem cell transplant.

This clonotype came up many times. The gene calls are TRBV12-3 or TRBV12-4 and TRBJ1-5; D is undetermined. CDR3 size: 15 residues. Trimming removed 0 bases from V and 0 bases from J, with 6 bases in between. CDR3 nucleotide sequence: TGTGCCAGCAGTTTAGCGGGGTATAGCAATCAGCCCCAGCATTTT. Its protein is CASSLAGYSNQPQHF.

This clonotype was detected many times. The chain is built from TRBV28 and TRBJ1-2; D is uncertain. Germline assignment: CDR1 MDHEN and CDR2 SYDVKM. The CDR3 runs to 14 residues. V lost 3 bases to trimming and J lost 5 bases, with 13 bases between them. This chain's CDR3 is CASSFVPRKYGYTF. The CDR3 DNA reads as TGTGCCAGCAGTTTCGTGCCCCGCAAATATGGCTACACCTTC.

V gene TRBV12-3 or TRBV12-4 combines with J gene TRBJ2-7; tentatively, D is TRBD2 (5 bases). V was trimmed by 7 bases and J by 0 bases, leaving 10 bases between them. This CDR3 region has 13 residues. Here the CDR3 DNA reads TGTGCCAGCACCATAGCGCTCTCCTACGAGCAGTACTTC. The encoded protein is CASTIALSYEQYF.

This clonotype was counted many times. The gene calls are TRBV28 and TRBJ1-2; 7 positions agree with TRBD1. V was clipped by 6 bases and J by 2 bases; unmatched bases: 9. The CDR3 covers 15 residues. Germline-derived CDR1 and CDR2 are MDHEN and SYDVKM. DNA of the CDR3: TGTGCCAGCAGACCCCCAGGGGGGGGGAACTATGGCTACACCTTC. Amino acid sequence: CASRPPGGGNYGYTF.

This clonotype was recorded at least ten times. The chain uses TRBV19 and TRBJ2-5, with 9 bases aligning to TRBD1. J was trimmed by 7 bases and V by 6 bases; bases with no gene match: 15. This CDR3 spans 16 amino acids. CDR1 and CDR2 from the germline V gene are LNHDA and SQIVND (reference sequence). CDR3 DNA sequence: TGTGCCAGTAGCATTCGGGCCACAGGGGGCAAGGTGACCCAGTACTTC. It translates to CASSIRATGGKVTQYF.

This clonotype was seen ten or more times. The V call is TRBV5-4, the J call TRBJ2-2; 7 bases are a match to TRBD1. The CDR3 length is 15 residues. J was trimmed by 6 bases and V by 4 bases; bases with no gene match: 9. Looked up from germline, CDR1 is SGHNT and CDR2 is YYREEE (reference sequence). In nucleotides, the CDR3 is TGTGCCAGCAGCCTCGTAAACAGGGGTCCCGGGGAGCTGTTTTTT. Protein product: CASSLVNRGPGELFF. The full variable domain, with the rest looked up from reference TRBV5-4 and TRBJ2-2, is ETGVTQSPTHLIKTRGQQVTLRCSSQSGHNTVSWYQQALGQGPQFIFQYYREEENGRGNFPPRFSGLQFPNYSSELNVNALELDDSALYLCASSLVNRGPGELFFGEGSRLTVL.

This clonotype was found a few times. The chain uses TRBV7-2 and TRBJ2-1; 7 positions agree with TRBD1. V lost 4 bases to trimming and J lost 2 bases; unmatched junction nucleotides: 11. In germline, CDR1 is SGHTA, CDR2 FQGNSA. The CDR3 sequence is 17 residues long. CDR3: CASSSPVGGRPYNEQFF. CDR3 bases: TGTGCCAGCAGCTCCCCCGTAGGGGGCCGCCCCTACAATGAGCAGTTCTTC.

This clonotype was seen at least ten times. J is TRBJ1-4 and V is TRBV12-3 or TRBV12-4; D is perhaps TRBD1 (5 bases). There are 13 residues in the CDR3. Trimming took 0 bases from V and 7 from J, leaving 6 bases between them. CDR3 bases: TGTGCCAGCAGTTTAGCGCAGGGTGAAAAACTGTTTTTT. Translated, it gives CASSLAQGEKLFF.

This clonotype appeared many times. The chain recombines TRBV15 with TRBJ2-7; TRBD1 matches at 11 bases. V trimming: 5 bases; J trimming: 2 bases; junction bases outside the gene matches: 5. The V gene's germline CDR1 is LNHNV and CDR2 YYDKDF (reference sequence). This CDR3 region has 15 residues. In DNA form, the CDR3 reads TGTGCCACCAGCCCCCAGGGACAGGGGGCCTACGAGCAGTACTTC. This translates into CATSPQGQGAYEQYF.

This clonotype was seen repeatedly, ten times or more. The rearrangement joins TRBV7-2 to TRBJ2-3; the match to TRBD1 covers 7 bases. Looked up from germline, CDR1 is SGHTA and CDR2 is FQGNSA. Trimming at V came to 7 bases and at J to 6 bases, leaving 10 bases not matched to a gene. CDR3 length: 14 residues. The CDR3: CASTTGQYEDTQYF. The CDR3 DNA reads TGTGCCAGCACCACGGGACAGTACGAGGATACGCAGTATTTT.

The chain links TRBV2 to TRBJ2-3; D is possibly TRBD1 (6 bases). The CDR3 sequence is 16 residues long. The V end was cut by 2 bases, the J end by 1 base, with 13 bases between. CDR1 is SNHLY, CDR2 FYNNEI, per germline. In DNA form, the CDR3 reads TGTGCCAGCAGTGAACAGGGGCTTATCGGCACAGATACGCAGTATTTT. Protein: CASSEQGLIGTDTQYF.

This clonotype was found a few times. The chain links TRBV19 to TRBJ2-6; TRBD1 matches 8 bases. The CDR3 is 16 residues long. V lost 8 bases, J lost 0 bases, and 6 bases stayed unmatched. Germline CDR1 LNHDA, CDR2 SQIVND (reference sequence). This CDR3 reads CASSTGADSGANVLTF. CDR3 nucleotides: TGTGCCAGTTCGACAGGGGCAGACTCTGGGGCCAACGTCCTGACTTTC.